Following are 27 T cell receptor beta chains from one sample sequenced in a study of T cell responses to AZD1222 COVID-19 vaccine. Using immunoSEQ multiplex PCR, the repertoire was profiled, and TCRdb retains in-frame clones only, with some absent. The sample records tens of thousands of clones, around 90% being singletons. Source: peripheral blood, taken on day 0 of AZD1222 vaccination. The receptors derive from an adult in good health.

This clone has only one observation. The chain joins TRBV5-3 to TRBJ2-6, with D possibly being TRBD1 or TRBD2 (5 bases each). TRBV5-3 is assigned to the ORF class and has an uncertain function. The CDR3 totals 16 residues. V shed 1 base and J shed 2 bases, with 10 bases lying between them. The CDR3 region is CARSLSGTPGANVLTF. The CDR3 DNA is TGTGCCAGAAGCTTGTCAGGGACCCCTGGGGCCAACGTCCTGACTTTC.

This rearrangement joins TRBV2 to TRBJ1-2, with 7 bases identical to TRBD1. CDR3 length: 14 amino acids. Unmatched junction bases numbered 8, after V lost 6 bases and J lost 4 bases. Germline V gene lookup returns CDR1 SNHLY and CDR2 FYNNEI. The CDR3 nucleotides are TGTGCCAGCAGACTCGGGACAGCCGGCTATGGCTACACCTTC. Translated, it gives CASRLGTAGYGYTF.

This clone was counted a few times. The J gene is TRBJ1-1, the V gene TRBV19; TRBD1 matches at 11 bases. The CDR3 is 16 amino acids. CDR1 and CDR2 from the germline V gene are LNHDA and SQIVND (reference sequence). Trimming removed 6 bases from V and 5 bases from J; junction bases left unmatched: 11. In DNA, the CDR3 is TGTGCCAGTAGGCCCGGGACAGGGGGTCGTGGTACTGAAGCTTTCTTT. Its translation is CASRPGTGGRGTEAFF.

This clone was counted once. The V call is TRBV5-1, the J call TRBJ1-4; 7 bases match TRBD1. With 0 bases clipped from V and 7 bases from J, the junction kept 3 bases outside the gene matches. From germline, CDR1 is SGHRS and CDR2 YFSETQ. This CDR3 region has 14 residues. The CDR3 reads CASSLGQGFEKLFF. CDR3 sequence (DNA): TGCGCCAGCAGCTTGGGACAGGGCTTTGAAAAACTGTTTTTT.

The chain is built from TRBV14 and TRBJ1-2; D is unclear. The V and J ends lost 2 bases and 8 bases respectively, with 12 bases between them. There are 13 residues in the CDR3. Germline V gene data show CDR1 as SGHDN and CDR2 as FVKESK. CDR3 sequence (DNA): TGTGCCAGCAGCCAATTGGAGTCAGCCGGCTACACCTTC. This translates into CASSQLESAGYTF. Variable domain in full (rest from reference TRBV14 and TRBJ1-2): EAGVTQFPSHSVIEKGQTVTLRCDPISGHDNLYWYRRVMGKEIKFLLHFVKESKQDESGMPNNRFLAERTGGTYSTLKVQPAELEDSGVYFCASSQLESAGYTFGSGTRLTVV.

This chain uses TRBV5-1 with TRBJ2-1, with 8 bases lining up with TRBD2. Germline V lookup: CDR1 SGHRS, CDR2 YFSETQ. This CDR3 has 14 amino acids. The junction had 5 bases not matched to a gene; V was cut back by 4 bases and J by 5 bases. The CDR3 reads CASSGTSSDNEQFF. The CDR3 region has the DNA TGCGCCAGCAGCGGGACTAGTTCGGACAATGAGCAGTTCTTC.

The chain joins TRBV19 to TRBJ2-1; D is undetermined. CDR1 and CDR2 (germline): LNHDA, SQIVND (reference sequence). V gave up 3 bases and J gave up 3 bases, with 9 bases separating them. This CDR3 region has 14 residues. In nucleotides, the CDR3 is TGTGCCAGTAGTATCAGCCTCGGCTACAATGAGCAGTTCTTC. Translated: CASSISLGYNEQFF.

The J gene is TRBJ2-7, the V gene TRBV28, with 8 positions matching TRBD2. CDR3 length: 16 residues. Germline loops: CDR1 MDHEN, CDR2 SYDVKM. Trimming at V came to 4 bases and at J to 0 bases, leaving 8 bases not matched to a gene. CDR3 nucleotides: TGTGCCAGCAGTTCCTTATTCGGGAGGGCCTCCTACGAGCAGTACTTC. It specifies CASSSLFGRASYEQYF.

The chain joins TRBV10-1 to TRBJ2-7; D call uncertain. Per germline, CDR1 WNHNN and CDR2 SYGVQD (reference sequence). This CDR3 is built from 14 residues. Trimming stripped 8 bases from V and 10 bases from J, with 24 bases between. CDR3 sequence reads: CASLGPDKERYQYF. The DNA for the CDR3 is TGCGCCAGCCTCGGGCCCGACAAGGAAAGGTACCAGTACTTC.

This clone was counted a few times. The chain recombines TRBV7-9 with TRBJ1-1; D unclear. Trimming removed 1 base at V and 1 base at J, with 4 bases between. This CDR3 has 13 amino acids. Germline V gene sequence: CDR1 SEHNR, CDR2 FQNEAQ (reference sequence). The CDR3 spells CASSLEPNTEAFF. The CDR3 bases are TGTGCCAGCAGCTTAGAACCGAACACTGAAGCTTTCTTT.

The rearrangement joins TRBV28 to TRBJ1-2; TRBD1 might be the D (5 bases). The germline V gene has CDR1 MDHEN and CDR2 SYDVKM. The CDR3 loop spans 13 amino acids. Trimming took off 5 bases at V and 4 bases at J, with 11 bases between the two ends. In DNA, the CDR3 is TGTGCCAGCAGTCTTCCAGGGCGCTATGGCTACACCTTC. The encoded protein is CASSLPGRYGYTF.

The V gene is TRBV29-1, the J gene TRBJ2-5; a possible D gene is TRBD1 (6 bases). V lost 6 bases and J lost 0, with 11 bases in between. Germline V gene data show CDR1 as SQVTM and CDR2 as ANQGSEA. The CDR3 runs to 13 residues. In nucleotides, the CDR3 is TGCAGCGTGGGGACACCGTACCAAGAGACCCAGTACTTC. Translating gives CSVGTPYQETQYF.

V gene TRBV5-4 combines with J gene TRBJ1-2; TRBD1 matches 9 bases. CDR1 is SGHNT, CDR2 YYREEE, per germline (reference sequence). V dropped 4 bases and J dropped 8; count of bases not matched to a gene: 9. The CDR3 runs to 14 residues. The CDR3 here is CASSGGQGLGGYTF. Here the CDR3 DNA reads TGTGCCAGCAGCGGGGGACAGGGTCTAGGAGGCTACACCTTC.

This chain's CDR3 is CASSGRYRDRSGNTIYF. In DNA, the CDR3 is TGTGCCAGCAGTGGGCGCTACAGGGACCGCTCTGGAAACACCATATATTTT. The rearrangement joins TRBV2 to TRBJ1-3, with a tentative D call TRBD1 (6 bases). CDR3 length: 17 residues. Trimming cost V 4 bases and J 0 bases, with 16 bases left between them. Germline CDR1 and CDR2: SNHLY and FYNNEI.

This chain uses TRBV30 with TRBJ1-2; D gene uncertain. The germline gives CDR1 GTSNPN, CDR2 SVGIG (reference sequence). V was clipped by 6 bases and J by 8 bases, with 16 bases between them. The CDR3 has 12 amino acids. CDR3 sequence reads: CACPLTGSGYTF. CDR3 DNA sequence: TGTGCCTGTCCCCTAACCGGCTCCGGCTACACCTTC. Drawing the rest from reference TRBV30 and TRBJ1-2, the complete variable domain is SQTIHQWPATLVQPVGSPLSLECTVEGTSNPNLYWYRQAAGRGLQLLFYSVGIGQISSEVPQNLSASRPQDRQFILSSKKLLLSDSGFYLCACPLTGSGYTFGSGTRLTVV.

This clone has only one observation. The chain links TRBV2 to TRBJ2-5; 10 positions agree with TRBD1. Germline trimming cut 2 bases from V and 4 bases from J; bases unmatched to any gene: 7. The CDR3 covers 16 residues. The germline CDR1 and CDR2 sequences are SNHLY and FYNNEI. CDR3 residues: CASSETRTGGGETQYF. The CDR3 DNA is TGTGCCAGCAGTGAAACCCGGACAGGGGGGGGAGAGACCCAGTACTTC.

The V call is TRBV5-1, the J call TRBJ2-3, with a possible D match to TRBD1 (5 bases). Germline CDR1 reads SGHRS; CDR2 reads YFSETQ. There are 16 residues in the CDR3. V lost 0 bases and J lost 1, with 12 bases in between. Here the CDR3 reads CASSLGQVRGTDTQYF. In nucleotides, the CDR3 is TGCGCCAGCAGCTTGGGCCAGGTCAGGGGCACAGATACGCAGTATTTT. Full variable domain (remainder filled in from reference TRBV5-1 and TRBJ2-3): KAGVTQTPRYLIKTRGQQVTLSCSPISGHRSVSWYQQTPGQGLQFLFEYFSETQRNKGNFPGRFSGRQFSNSRSEMNVSTLELGDSALYLCASSLGQVRGTDTQYFGPGTRLTVL.

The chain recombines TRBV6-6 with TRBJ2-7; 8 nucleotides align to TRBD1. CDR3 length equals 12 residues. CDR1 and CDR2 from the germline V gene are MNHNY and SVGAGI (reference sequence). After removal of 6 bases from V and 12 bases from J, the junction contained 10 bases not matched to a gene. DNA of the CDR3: TGTGCCAGCAGCCCCGGACAGGGACAACTGTACTTC. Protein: CASSPGQGQLYF.

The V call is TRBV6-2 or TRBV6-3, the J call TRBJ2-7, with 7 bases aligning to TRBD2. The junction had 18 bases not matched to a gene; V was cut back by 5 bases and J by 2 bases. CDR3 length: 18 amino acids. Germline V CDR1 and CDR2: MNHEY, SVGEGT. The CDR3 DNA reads TGTGCCAGCAGTCGCCCCAATTTACTAGCGCGTTACCCCTACGAGCAGTACTTC. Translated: CASSRPNLLARYPYEQYF.

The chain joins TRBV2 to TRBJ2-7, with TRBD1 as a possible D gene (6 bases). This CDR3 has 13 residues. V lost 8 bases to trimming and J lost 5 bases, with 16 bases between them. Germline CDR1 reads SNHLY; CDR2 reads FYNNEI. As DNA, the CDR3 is TGTGCCAGCTCTTCCGGACAGAAGGACGAGCAGTACTTC. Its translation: CASSSGQKDEQYF.

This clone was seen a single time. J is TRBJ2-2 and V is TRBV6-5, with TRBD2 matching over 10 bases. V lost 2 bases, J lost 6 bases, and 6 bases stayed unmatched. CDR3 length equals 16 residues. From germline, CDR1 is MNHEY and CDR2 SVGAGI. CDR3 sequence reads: CASSYASGRGSGELFF. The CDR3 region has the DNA TGTGCCAGCAGTTACGCAAGCGGGAGGGGGTCCGGGGAGCTGTTTTTT.

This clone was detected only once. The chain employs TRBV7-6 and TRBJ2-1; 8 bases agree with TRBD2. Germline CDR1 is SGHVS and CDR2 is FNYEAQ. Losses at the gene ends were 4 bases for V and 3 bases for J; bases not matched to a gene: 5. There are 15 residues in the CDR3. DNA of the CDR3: TGTGCCAGCAGCTCCGGGAGCGGGAGCTACAATGAGCAGTTCTTC. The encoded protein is CASSSGSGSYNEQFF.

CDR3 bases: TGTGCCAGCAGACCGGACAGGGACACTGAAGCTTTCTTT. Its translation is CASRPDRDTEAFF. The chain carries TRBV7-9 and TRBJ1-1; 8 nucleotides align to TRBD1. In germline, CDR1 is SEHNR, CDR2 FQNEAQ (reference sequence). The V and J ends lost 6 bases and 3 bases, in that order; junction bases with no gene match: 3. This CDR3 has 13 residues.

CDR3 DNA sequence: TGTGCCAGCAGCAAGAACAGGGGACTCCCTAGCAATCAGCCCCAGCATTTT. Protein sequence: CASSKNRGLPSNQPQHF. The genes are TRBV6-2 or TRBV6-3 and TRBJ1-5; TRBD1 aligns across 7 bases. The CDR3 has 17 residues. Germline V CDR1 and CDR2: MNHEY, SVGEGT. The V and J ends lost 6 bases and 0 bases, in that order; junction bases with no gene match: 11.

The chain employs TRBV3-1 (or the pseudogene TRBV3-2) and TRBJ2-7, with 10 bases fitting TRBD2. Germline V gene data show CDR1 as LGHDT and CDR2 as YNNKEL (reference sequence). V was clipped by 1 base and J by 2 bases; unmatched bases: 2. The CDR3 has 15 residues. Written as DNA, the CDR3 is TGTGCCAGCAGCCAAGGGACTAGCGGCGCCTACGAGCAGTACTTC. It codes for CASSQGTSGAYEQYF.

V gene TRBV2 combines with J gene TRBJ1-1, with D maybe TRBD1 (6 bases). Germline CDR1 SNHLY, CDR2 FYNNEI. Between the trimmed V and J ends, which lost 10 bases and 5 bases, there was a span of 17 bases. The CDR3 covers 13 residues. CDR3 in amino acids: CATNQGPKTEAFF. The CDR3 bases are TGTGCCACCAATCAGGGGCCGAAAACTGAAGCTTTCTTT. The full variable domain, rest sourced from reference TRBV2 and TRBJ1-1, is EPEVTQTPSHQVTQMGQEVILRCVPISNHLYFYWYRQILGQKVEFLVSFYNNEISEKSEIFDDQFSVERPDGSNFTLKIRSTKLEDSAMYFCATNQGPKTEAFFGQGTRLTVV.

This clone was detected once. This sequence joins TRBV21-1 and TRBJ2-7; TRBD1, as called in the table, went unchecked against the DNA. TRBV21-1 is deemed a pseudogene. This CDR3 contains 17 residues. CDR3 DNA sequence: TGTGCCAGCAGCAAGCCAGGGACAGGGAGAGACTCCTACGAGCAGTACTTC. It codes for CASSKPGTGRDSYEQYF.